One T cell receptor beta chain is described in this entry. What antigen it recognizes has not been identified. Qualities for individual bases were not recorded, and no much larger clone is one base off. From the germline V gene (reference sequence), CDR1 is SEHNR and CDR2 is FQNEAQ. CDR3 length: 15 amino acids, cysteine to phenylalanine. Only the CDR3 region is kept as DNA, spanning 45 bases read in frame from base 1. Compared with germline, V lacks 7 bases and J lacks 10 bases; bases without a gene match: 10. High-throughput TCR beta sequencing profiled peripheral blood CD8+ and CD4+ T cells from healthy donors, Susac syndrome patients and multiple sclerosis patients. Multiple sclerosis controls were treatment-naive patients with stable or active relapsing-remitting disease fulfilling revised McDonald criteria. Bulk CD8+ and CD4+ T cells were purified magnetically by negative isolation, whereas CD8+ TEMRA cells were enriched by FACS. Blood was collected in EDTA tubes and processed within 24 hours, with PBMCs isolated through density gradient centrifugation. PBMCs destined for TCR sequencing were cryopreserved in liquid nitrogen and later thawed in a 37 °C water bath. The sorted or isolated CD4+, CD8+ and CD8+ TEMRA cells had a purity of 90% or higher.

These data come from a study of CD8 T cells in Susac syndrome (dated by TCRdb to the late 2010s). Study-wide context: Repertoire sequencing was used to test whether CD8+ T cell activation and differentiation in Susac syndrome was antigen driven. The full study reports these points: The number of individuals in the TCR sequencing and HLA analysis was recognized as being relatively small.

RNA was extracted using the RNeasy kit, and 0.5 to 1 microgram was reverse transcribed with random hexamers. The immunoSEQ multiplex PCR assay, covering 54 Vbeta and 13 Jbeta segments, was used to amplify TCR beta CDR3 regions. To correct PCR amplification bias, a synthetic template baseline was used for both primer optimization and computational correction. From the authors' description of their analysis: Reads were assigned to V, D and J genes according to IMGT and analyzed in immunoSEQ Analyzer, with only productive sequences retained. Clonality was calculated as one minus the Shannon entropy normalized by log2 of the number of productive unique sequences. For each patient and control, public and private clones were evaluated within the 100 most prevalent clones. A clone was defined as Susac-specific if it was absent from the healthy and MS cohorts, from 950 to 1,300 published viral clones and from other ImmuneACCESS disease sequences. TCRdb itself trimmed the public reads at Q25 with fastp, ran MiXCR and retained productive beta chains. Merged by CDR3 protein, the rows form single entries marked with the most common genes and DNA. The V and J calls and clone size are TCRdb's, not the authors'. The sample records over 300,000 distinct CDR3 sequences, just over 90% of which are singletons. Over 0.05% of the sample rests with the top ten.

The chain is made from TRBV7-9 and TRBJ2-1, with 13 junctional bases fitting TRBD2. Sequencing input: CD4+ T cells from PBMCs. This sequence was found in a human donor with multiple sclerosis. The base sequence is TGTGCCAGCACCGCCGGACTAGCGGGGGCGGGAGAGCAGTTCTTC. Its amino acids are CASTAGLAGAGEQFF.